These T cell receptor beta chains were read from a single sample in a study of radiotherapy plus CTLA-4 blockade in lung cancer. This table comes from immunoSEQ multiplex PCR, and its TCRdb copy is limited to in-frame clones, with some not included. The repertoire includes roughly 130,000 clones, approximately 90% of them detected once, and 5.5% to 7% sits in the top ten. Sequencing was performed on peripheral blood, taken from a patient treated with radiotherapy plus ipilimumab. The receptors shown here come from a human donor with non-small cell lung cancer that progressed on radiotherapy plus ipilimumab. The CDR3 runs from the conserved cysteine through the conserved F or W. The D gene is left open where the match is weak. The listing skips clone size in some rows; elsewhere it reads once, few, many or a size class.

j_call,d_call,v_call,clone_size,cdr3_nt,cdr3_aa
TRBJ1-1,NA,TRBV13,NA,TGTGCCAGCAGCGCACAGGGAACTGAAGCTTTCTTT,CASSAQGTEAFF
TRBJ2-1,TRBD2,TRBV11-2,NA,TGTGCCAGCAGCTTAGGGAGACTAGCGGGCTACAATGAGCAGTTCTTC,CASSLGRLAGYNEQFF
TRBJ1-3,NA,TRBV9,NA,TGTGCCAGCAGCGGGGGTTATGGAAACACCATATATTTT,CASSGGYGNTIYF
TRBJ1-5,TRBD1,TRBV10-2,NA,TGCGCCAGCAGCTCGGACAGGGGGCATCAGCCCCAGCATTTT,CASSSDRGHQPQHF
TRBJ2-1,TRBD2,TRBV4-1,NA,TGCGCCAGCAGCCACCTAGCGGGAGGAAGCTACAATGAGCAGTTCTTC,CASSHLAGGSYNEQFF
TRBJ2-1,TRBD2,TRBV5-1,once,TGCGCCAGCACCGAGGCCCCTGCGGGAGAAGGTGAGCAGTTCTTC,CASTEAPAGEGEQFF
TRBJ2-1,NA,TRBV6-1,NA,TGTGCCAGCATTCCGGACTTCTACAATGAGCAGTTCTTC,CASIPDFYNEQFF
TRBJ1-1,TRBD1,TRBV11-3,NA,TGTGCCAGCAGCTCCTGGACAGGGGAAAATTCTGAAGCTTTCTTT,CASSSWTGENSEAFF
TRBJ2-2,NA,TRBV5-1,NA,TGCGCCAGCAGCTTGGGGGGAATTTCTGGGGAGCTGTTTTTT,CASSLGGISGELFF
TRBJ2-2,NA,TRBV19,NA,TGTGCCAGTAGTAATAGATGGGGCACCGGGGAGCTGTTTTTT,CASSNRWGTGELFF
TRBJ1-1,TRBD1,TRBV5-6,NA,TGTGCCAGCAGCTTGCAGGGGGCGGCGAACACTGAAGCTTTCTTT,CASSLQGAANTEAFF
TRBJ2-7,NA,TRBV19,few,TGTGCCAGTAGCAAGGACGGTGGCTCCTACGAGCAGTACTTC,CASSKDGGSYEQYF
TRBJ1-2,TRBD1,TRBV12-5,few,TGTGCTAGTTCCCCGGACAGGAACTATGGCTACACCTTC,CASSPDRNYGYTF
TRBJ1-1,TRBD1,TRBV9,NA,TGTGCCAGCAGCCGGATAGGGGGCAAGACTGAAGCTTTCTTT,CASSRIGGKTEAFF
TRBJ2-5,TRBD1,TRBV5-1,NA,TGCGCCAGCAGCCTCTCGACAGGGGAACAAGAGACCCAGTACTTC,CASSLSTGEQETQYF
TRBJ1-3,NA,TRBV30,NA,TGTGCCTGGAGTTGGTCCTCTGGAAACACCATATATTTT,CAWSWSSGNTIYF
TRBJ2-7,TRBD2,TRBV11-2,once,TGTGCCAGCAGCGTCCGAGGGCTAGCGGGATGGTACGAGCAGTACTTC,CASSVRGLAGWYEQYF
TRBJ2-7,NA,TRBV7-6,NA,TGTGCCAGCAGCTTAGGTGCTGGGTCCTACGAGCAGTACTTC,CASSLGAGSYEQYF
TRBJ2-7,NA,TRBV4-1,once,TGCGCCAGCAGCCAAGAAGGAGGGGGCCGGTACGAGCAGTACTTC,CASSQEGGGRYEQYF
TRBJ2-2,TRBD2,TRBV15,NA,TGTGCCACCAGCAGAGATCGGACTAGCGGGATTGCCGGGGAGCTGTTTTTT,CATSRDRTSGIAGELFF
TRBJ1-1,TRBD1,TRBV2,NA,TGTGCCAGCAGTTCTACCGGGACAGAAATTGAAGCTTTCTTT,CASSSTGTEIEAFF
TRBJ1-4,NA,TRBV15,once,TGTGCCACCAGGGGTGAAAAACTGTTTTTT,CATRGEKLFF
TRBJ1-4,NA,TRBV19,few,TGTGCCAGTAGTGGCTCGCCCGGCGGTAATGAAAAACTGTTTTTT,CASSGSPGGNEKLFF
TRBJ2-7,TRBD2,TRBV5-6,NA,TGTGCCAGCAGCCGACTAGCGGGTGAAGTCTACGAGCAGTACTTC,CASSRLAGEVYEQYF
TRBJ1-5,NA,TRBV5-6,NA,TGTGCCAGCAGCTTGGGTTCGGGACCGACCGAGAATCAGCCCCAGCATTTT,CASSLGSGPTENQPQHF
TRBJ2-2,NA,TRBV4-2,NA,TGTGCCAGCAGCCTAAACTCGGGGACCGGGGAGCTGTTTTTT,CASSLNSGTGELFF
TRBJ1-2,TRBD1,TRBV6-6,NA,TGTGCCAGCAGTTACCGGGACAGTCCGAGCGGGGGCTACACCTTC,CASSYRDSPSGGYTF
TRBJ1-3,TRBD1,TRBV4-1,NA,TGCGCCAGCAGCCACCGGACAGGGACAGGAAACACCATATATTTT,CASSHRTGTGNTIYF
TRBJ1-1,TRBD1,TRBV5-1,once,TGCGCCAGCAGCTTGGTTGCAGGGGGCTTGGGAGAAGCTTTCTTT,CASSLVAGGLGEAFF
TRBJ2-5,NA,TRBV29-1,NA,TGCAGCGTTGGGTTGGAGACCCAGTACTTC,CSVGLETQYF